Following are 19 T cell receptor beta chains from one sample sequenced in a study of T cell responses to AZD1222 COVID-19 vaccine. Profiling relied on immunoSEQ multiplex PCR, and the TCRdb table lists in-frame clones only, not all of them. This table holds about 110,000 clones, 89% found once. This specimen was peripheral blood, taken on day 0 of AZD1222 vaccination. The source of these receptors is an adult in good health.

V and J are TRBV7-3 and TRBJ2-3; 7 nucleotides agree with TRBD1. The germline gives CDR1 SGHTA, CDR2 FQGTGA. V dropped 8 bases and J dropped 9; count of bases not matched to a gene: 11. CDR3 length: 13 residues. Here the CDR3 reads CASGPPGQLTQYF. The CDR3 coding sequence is TGTGCCAGCGGCCCCCCGGGACAGTTAACGCAGTATTTT.

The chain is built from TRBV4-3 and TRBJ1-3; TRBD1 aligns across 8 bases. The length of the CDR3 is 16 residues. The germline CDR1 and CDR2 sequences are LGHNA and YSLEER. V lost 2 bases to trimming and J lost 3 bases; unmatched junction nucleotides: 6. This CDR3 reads CASSQYLTGDGNTIYF. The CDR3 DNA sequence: TGCGCCAGCAGCCAATATTTGACAGGGGATGGAAACACCATATATTTT.

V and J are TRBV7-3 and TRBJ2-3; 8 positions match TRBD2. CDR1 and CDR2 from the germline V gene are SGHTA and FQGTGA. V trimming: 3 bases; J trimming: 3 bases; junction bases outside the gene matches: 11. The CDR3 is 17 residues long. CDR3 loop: CASSFLPLGGRTDTQYF. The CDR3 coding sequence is TGTGCCAGCAGCTTCCTACCTCTAGGCGGGAGGACAGATACGCAGTATTTT.

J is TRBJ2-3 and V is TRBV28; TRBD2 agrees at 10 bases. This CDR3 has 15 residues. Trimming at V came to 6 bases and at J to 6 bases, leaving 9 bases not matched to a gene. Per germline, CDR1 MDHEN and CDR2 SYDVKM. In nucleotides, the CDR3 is TGTGCCAGCAGAGCAAGCGGGAGGGCTACGGATACGCAGTATTTT. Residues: CASRASGRATDTQYF.

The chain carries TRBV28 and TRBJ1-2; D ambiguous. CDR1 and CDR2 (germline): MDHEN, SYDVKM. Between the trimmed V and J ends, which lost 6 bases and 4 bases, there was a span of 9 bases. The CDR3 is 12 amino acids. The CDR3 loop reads CASSRALYGYTF. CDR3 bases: TGTGCCAGCAGCCGGGCCCTCTATGGCTACACCTTC.

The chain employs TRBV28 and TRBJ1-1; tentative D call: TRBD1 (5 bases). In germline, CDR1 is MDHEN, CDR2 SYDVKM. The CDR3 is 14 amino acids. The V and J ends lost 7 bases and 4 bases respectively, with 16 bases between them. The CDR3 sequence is CASKQEMGGTEAFF. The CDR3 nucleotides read TGTGCCAGCAAACAAGAGATGGGGGGCACTGAAGCTTTCTTT.

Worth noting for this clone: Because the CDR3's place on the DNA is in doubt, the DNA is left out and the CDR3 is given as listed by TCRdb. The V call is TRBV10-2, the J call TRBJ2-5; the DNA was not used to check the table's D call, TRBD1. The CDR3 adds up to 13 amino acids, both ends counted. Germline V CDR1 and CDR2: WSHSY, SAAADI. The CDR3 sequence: CALRARGSETQYF.

The chain's CDR3 is CASSVNSGTGSYEQYF. CDR3 nucleotide sequence: TGTGCCAGCTCGGTGAATTCCGGGACAGGGTCTTACGAGCAGTACTTC. This chain connects TRBV18 to TRBJ2-7; 9 bases map to TRBD1. The CDR3 length is 16 residues. Unmatched junction bases numbered 13, after V lost 6 bases and J lost 4 bases. The germline V gene encodes CDR1 KGHSH and CDR2 LQKENI.

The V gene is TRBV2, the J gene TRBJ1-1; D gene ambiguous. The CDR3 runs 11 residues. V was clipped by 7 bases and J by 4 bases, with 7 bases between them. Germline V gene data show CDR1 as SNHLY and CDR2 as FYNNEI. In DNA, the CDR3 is TGTGCCAGCATCAAGTCCACTGAAGCTTTCTTT. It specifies CASIKSTEAFF.

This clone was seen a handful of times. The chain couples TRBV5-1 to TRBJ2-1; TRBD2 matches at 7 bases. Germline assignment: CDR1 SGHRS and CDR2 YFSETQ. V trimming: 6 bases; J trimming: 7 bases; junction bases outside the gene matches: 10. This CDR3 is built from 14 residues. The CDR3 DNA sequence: TGCGCCAGCACCGGGAGCGGGATGGGTAATGAGCAGTTCTTC. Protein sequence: CASTGSGMGNEQFF. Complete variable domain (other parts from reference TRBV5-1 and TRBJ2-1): KAGVTQTPRYLIKTRGQQVTLSCSPISGHRSVSWYQQTPGQGLQFLFEYFSETQRNKGNFPGRFSGRQFSNSRSEMNVSTLELGDSALYLCASTGSGMGNEQFFGPGTRLTVL.

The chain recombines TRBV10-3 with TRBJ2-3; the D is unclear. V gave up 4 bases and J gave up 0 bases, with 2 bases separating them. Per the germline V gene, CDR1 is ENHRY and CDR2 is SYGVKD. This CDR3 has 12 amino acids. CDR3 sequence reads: CAISVSTDTQYF. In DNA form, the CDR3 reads TGTGCCATCAGTGTGAGCACAGATACGCAGTATTTT.

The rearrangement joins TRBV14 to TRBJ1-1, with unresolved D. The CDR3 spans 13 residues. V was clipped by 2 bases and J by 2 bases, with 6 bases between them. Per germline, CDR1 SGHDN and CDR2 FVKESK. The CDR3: CASSQNYNTEAFF. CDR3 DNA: TGTGCCAGCAGCCAAAACTATAACACTGAAGCTTTCTTT.

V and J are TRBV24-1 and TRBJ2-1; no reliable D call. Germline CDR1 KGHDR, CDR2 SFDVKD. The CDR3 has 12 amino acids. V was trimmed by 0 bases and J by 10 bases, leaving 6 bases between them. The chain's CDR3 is CATSDLLGEQFF. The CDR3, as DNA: TGTGCCACCAGTGATTTGCTAGGGGAGCAGTTCTTC.

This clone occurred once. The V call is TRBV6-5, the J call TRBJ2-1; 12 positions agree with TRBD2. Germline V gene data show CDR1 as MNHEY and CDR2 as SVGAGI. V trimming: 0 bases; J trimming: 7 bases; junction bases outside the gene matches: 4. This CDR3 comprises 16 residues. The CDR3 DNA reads TGTGCCAGCAGTTACTCGGCGACTAGCGGGAGTAATGAGCAGTTCTTC. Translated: CASSYSATSGSNEQFF.

CDR3 DNA sequence: TGTGCCAGCTCACCAGGGAGGACTAATGAAAAACTGTTTTTT. It specifies CASSPGRTNEKLFF. The rearrangement uses TRBV18 and TRBJ1-4; D unclear. With 2 bases removed from V and 2 bases from J, the gap between germline ends came to 6 bases. The CDR3 sequence is 14 residues long. Germline V gene sequence: CDR1 KGHSH, CDR2 LQKENI.

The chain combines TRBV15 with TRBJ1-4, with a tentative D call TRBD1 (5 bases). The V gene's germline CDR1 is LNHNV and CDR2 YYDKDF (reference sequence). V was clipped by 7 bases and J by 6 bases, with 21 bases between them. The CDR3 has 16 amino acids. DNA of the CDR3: TGTGCCACCATAAAAGACTCTCAGGGAGGGCATGAAAAACTGTTTTTT. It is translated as CATIKDSQGGHEKLFF.

In DNA, the CDR3 is TGCGCCAGCAGCTTAGATAGGCCGGGGGTCTACGAGCAGTACTTC. Amino acid sequence: CASSLDRPGVYEQYF. The gene calls are TRBV5-1 and TRBJ2-7; D perhaps matches TRBD2 (6 bases). The V gene lost 2 bases and the J gene lost 3 bases, with 15 bases spanning the gap. CDR3 size: 15 residues. Germline V gene data show CDR1 as SGHRS and CDR2 as YFSETQ. The full variable domain, rest sourced from reference TRBV5-1 and TRBJ2-7, is KAGVTQTPRYLIKTRGQQVTLSCSPISGHRSVSWYQQTPGQGLQFLFEYFSETQRNKGNFPGRFSGRQFSNSRSEMNVSTLELGDSALYLCASSLDRPGVYEQYFGPGTRLTVT.

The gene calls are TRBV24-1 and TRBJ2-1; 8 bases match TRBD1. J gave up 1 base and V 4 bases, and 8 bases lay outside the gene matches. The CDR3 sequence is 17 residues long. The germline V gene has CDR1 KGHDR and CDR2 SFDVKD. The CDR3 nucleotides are TGTGCCACCAGTGAGACCTCGACAGGGGTATCCTACAATGAGCAGTTCTTC. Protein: CATSETSTGVSYNEQFF.

The DNA for the CDR3 is TGTGCCAGCTCACCACAGGGTGCAACTGAAGCTTTCTTT. Its protein product is CASSPQGATEAFF. This rearrangement joins TRBV18 to TRBJ1-1, with D uncertain. The CDR3 contains 13 residues. Germline V lookup: CDR1 KGHSH, CDR2 LQKENI. V was pared by 1 base and J by 5 bases, with 8 bases between.